The clone carrying this T cell receptor beta chain has a count of ten or more. Antigen: not known. The entry originates in a study of human T cells and chemical hapten exposure. The study's findings and limits: TCRs exceeding a frequency of 1 in 1000 stayed unchanged under DPC sensitization.

TCRdb fed the RACE reads into MiXCR, producing one record per CDR3 protein. Among 300,000 to 450,000 distinct CDR3 sequences listed, about 5% were seen once. As for time point: pre-sensitization, week 0. The treatment here: therapeutic diphenylcyclopropenone sensitization with weekly scalp DPC. The receptor was derived from a woman between 18 and 29 years old with alopecia areata. Some clones in this sample may be carry-over from other donors' samples. The material was whole blood, obtained in connection with sensitization to the hapten diphenylcyclopropenone (DPC).

This CDR3 reads CASSPQGGTQPQHF. The CDR3 nucleotides read TGTGCCAGCAGTCCCCAGGGGGGTACTCAGCCCCAGCATTTT. The chain combines TRBV6-2 or TRBV6-3 with TRBJ1-5; 7 bases align to TRBD1. Trimming took 5 bases from V and 6 from J; bases not matched to a gene: 7. The CDR3 runs to 14 residues. The germline gives CDR1 MNHEY, CDR2 SVGEGT.